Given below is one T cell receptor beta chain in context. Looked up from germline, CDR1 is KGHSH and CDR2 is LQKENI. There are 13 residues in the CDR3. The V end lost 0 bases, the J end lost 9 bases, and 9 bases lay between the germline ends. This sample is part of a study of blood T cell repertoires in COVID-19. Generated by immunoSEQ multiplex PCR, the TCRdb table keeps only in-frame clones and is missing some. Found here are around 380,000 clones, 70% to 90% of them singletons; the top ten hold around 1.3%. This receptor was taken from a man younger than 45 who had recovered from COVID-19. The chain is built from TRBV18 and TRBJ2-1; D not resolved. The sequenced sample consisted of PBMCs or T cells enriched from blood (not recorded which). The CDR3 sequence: CASSPPVTGEQFF. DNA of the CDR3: TGTGCCAGCTCACCACCGGTAACGGGTGAGCAGTTCTTC.